The 23 T cell receptor beta chains presented below share a single source sample, sequenced in a study of blood T cell repertoires in COVID-19. Sequenced by immunoSEQ multiplex PCR; TCRdb stores in-frame clones only, minus some. The data hold 200,000 to 250,000 clones, with approximately 85% observed a single time. Sequencing input: PBMCs or T cells enriched from blood (not recorded which). All receptors derive from a woman aged 50 to 65 with acute COVID-19.

The chain recombines TRBV6-1 with TRBJ1-5, with D unresolved. The CDR3 is 15 amino acids. With 3 bases removed from V and 0 bases from J, the gap between germline ends came to 9 bases. Germline lookup yields CDR1 MNHNS and CDR2 SASEGT. The CDR3 bases are TGTGCCAGCAGTGATCGTCAGTATAGCAATCAGCCCCAGCATTTT. Its translation: CASSDRQYSNQPQHF.

The chain uses TRBV2 and TRBJ1-3; no reliable D call. Trimming took off 4 bases at V and 0 bases at J, with 10 bases between the two ends. This CDR3 has 15 amino acids. CDR1 SNHLY and CDR2 FYNNEI come from the germline V gene. The CDR3 DNA follows: TGTGCCAGCAGTGTGAGGGCGATCTCTGGAAACACCATATATTTT. Protein: CASSVRAISGNTIYF.

The J gene is TRBJ1-2, the V gene TRBV3-1 (or the pseudogene TRBV3-2); no definite D call. V gave up 1 base and J gave up 4 bases, with 4 bases separating them. The CDR3 spans 12 residues. Germline-derived CDR1 and CDR2 are LGHDT and YNNKEL (reference sequence). In nucleotides, the CDR3 is TGTGCCAGCAGCCAAGGTCGCTATGGCTACACCTTC. It encodes CASSQGRYGYTF.

The chain recombines TRBV2 with TRBJ1-1; tentatively, D is TRBD1 (6 bases). The length of the CDR3 is 14 residues. Deletions cut 7 bases from V and 5 bases from J, with 17 bases between. Looked up from germline, CDR1 is SNHLY and CDR2 is FYNNEI. CDR3 amino acids: CASTKGEQGTEAFF. In DNA form, the CDR3 reads TGTGCCAGCACAAAGGGGGAGCAGGGGACTGAAGCTTTCTTT.

CDR3 amino acids: CALRTGLENSPLHF. CDR3 DNA: TGTGCCTTGAGAACAGGGTTGGAGAATTCACCCCTCCACTTT. The J gene is TRBJ1-6, the V gene TRBV30, with TRBD1 as a possible D gene (6 bases). The germline V gene encodes CDR1 GTSNPN and CDR2 SVGIG (reference sequence). V lost 7 bases to trimming and J lost 7 bases, with 17 bases between them. The CDR3 is 14 amino acids. Filled out from reference TRBV30 and TRBJ1-6, the complete variable domain reads SQTIHQWPATLVQPVGSPLSLECTVEGTSNPNLYWYRQAAGRGLQLLFYSVGIGQISSEVPQNLSASRPQDRQFILSSKKLLLSDSGFYLCALRTGLENSPLHFGNGTRLTVT.

The chain is built from TRBV5-1 and TRBJ1-1; perhaps TRBD1 as D (5 bases). Trimming cost V 1 base and J 6 bases, with 10 bases left between them. CDR3 length: 13 residues. Germline CDR1 and CDR2: SGHRS and YFSETQ. This CDR3 is CASSLLGHPEAFF. The CDR3 DNA sequence: TGCGCCAGCAGCTTGCTCGGACACCCTGAAGCTTTCTTT.

The chain recombines TRBV3-1 (or the pseudogene TRBV3-2) with TRBJ2-5, with D perhaps matching TRBD1 (5 bases). The CDR3 contains 12 residues. CDR1 LGHDT and CDR2 YNNKEL come from the germline V gene (reference sequence). The ends were cut back, 4 bases at V and 5 bases at J, with 8 bases in the middle. In nucleotides, the CDR3 is TGTGCCAGCAGCCGACAGATGGAGACCCAGTACTTC. It is translated as CASSRQMETQYF.

This clone was detected only a few times. The chain uses TRBV30 and TRBJ2-2; 7 bases line up with TRBD1. This CDR3 region has 16 residues. The ends lost 2 bases at V and 3 bases at J; junction bases unmatched: 9. Germline V lookup: CDR1 GTSNPN, CDR2 SVGIG (reference sequence). The CDR3 sequence is CAWSFKGARDTGELFF. DNA for the CDR3: TGTGCCTGGAGTTTTAAGGGGGCGCGGGACACCGGGGAGCTGTTTTTT.

The chain links TRBV18 to TRBJ2-5, with D possibly matching TRBD1 (6 bases). The germline gives CDR1 KGHSH, CDR2 LQKENI. V was shortened by 6 bases and J by 4 bases, with 18 bases between the two germline ends. The CDR3 has 15 residues. In nucleotides, the CDR3 is TGTGCCAGCTCCCCCCTACAGGGAGAAGGAGAGACCCAGTACTTC. It specifies CASSPLQGEGETQYF.

The chain recombines TRBV5-1 with TRBJ2-1; 9 bases map to TRBD2. CDR3 length equals 15 residues. The germline gives CDR1 SGHRS, CDR2 YFSETQ. Trimming at V came to 7 bases and at J to 0 bases, leaving 5 bases not matched to a gene. The CDR3 nucleotides are TGCGCCAGCTCTATAGCGGGGGACTCCTACAATGAGCAGTTCTTC. Its protein product is CASSIAGDSYNEQFF.

The chain employs TRBV5-1 and TRBJ1-1, with 7 bases identical to TRBD1. Per the germline V gene, CDR1 is SGHRS and CDR2 is YFSETQ. Trimming took 0 bases from V and 1 from J; bases not matched to a gene: 6. The CDR3 runs to 16 residues. CDR3 in amino acids: CASSLARGIENTEAFF. The CDR3 bases are TGCGCCAGCAGCTTGGCCAGGGGGATCGAGAACACTGAAGCTTTCTTT.

The rearrangement uses TRBV7-3 and TRBJ1-1; TRBD1 agrees at 7 bases. Germline assignment: CDR1 SGHTA and CDR2 FQGTGA. J was trimmed by 1 base and V by 4 bases; bases with no gene match: 3. This CDR3 contains 14 residues. The CDR3 protein is CASSSGQPNTEAFF. In nucleotides, the CDR3 is TGTGCCAGCAGCTCGGGACAGCCGAACACTGAAGCTTTCTTT.

The V and J genes are TRBV13 and TRBJ2-2; D is unclear. Germline CDR1 PRHDT, CDR2 FYEKMQ (reference sequence). V lost 5 bases, J lost 2 bases, and 9 bases lay in between. The CDR3 is made up of 14 amino acids. The CDR3 region is CASSLVLNTGELFF. The CDR3 nucleotides are TGTGCCAGCAGCCTCGTCTTAAACACCGGGGAGCTGTTTTTT.

The chain combines TRBV6-5 with TRBJ1-6; no firm D call. The V and J ends lost 8 bases and 0 bases respectively, with 11 bases between them. Germline CDR1 reads MNHEY; CDR2 reads SVGAGI. The CDR3 sequence is 15 residues long. The CDR3: CASGTASSYNSPLHF. The CDR3 DNA reads as TGTGCCAGCGGAACCGCTAGCTCCTATAATTCACCCCTCCACTTT.

For the CDR3, the DNA is TGTGCCAGCAGCTCACTGACAGGGTTGAACACTGAAGCTTTCTTT. Protein sequence: CASSSLTGLNTEAFF. This chain uses TRBV5-6 with TRBJ1-1; 7 bases map to TRBD1. The germline CDR1 and CDR2 sequences are SGHDT and YYEEEE. CDR3 length equals 15 residues. V lost 3 bases and J lost 0; bases outside the gene matches: 5.

This clone has a single count. At one end the junction does not follow the germline gene, possibly because of a read error. V usage is TRBV29-1 and J usage is TRBJ2-3; 7 bases map to TRBD1. Germline CDR1 SQVTM, CDR2 ANQGSEA. The CDR3 runs 13 residues. The CDR3 sequence: CSVHRGPTNTQYF. As DNA, the CDR3 is TGCAGCGTTCACAGGGGACCCACAAATACGCAGTATTTT.

The chain has TRBV29-1 and TRBJ2-1, with 8 positions matching TRBD2. The germline CDR1 and CDR2 sequences are SQVTM and ANQGSEA. The CDR3 is made up of 14 amino acids. V shed 6 bases, J shed 4 bases, and the junction held 8 bases outside the gene matches. The CDR3 is CSVGRGGSYNEQFF. In DNA form, the CDR3 reads TGCAGCGTCGGGAGGGGGGGCTCTTACAATGAGCAGTTCTTC.

V gene TRBV5-8 combines with J gene TRBJ2-2; TRBD1 matches 7 bases. V shed 0 bases, J shed 7 bases, and the junction held 6 bases outside the gene matches. This CDR3 is 15 amino acids long. Germline V gene data show CDR1 as SGHTS and CDR2 as YDEGEE. CDR3 in amino acids: CASSLEGALGGELFF. The CDR3 DNA sequence: TGTGCCAGCAGCTTGGAGGGGGCGCTTGGCGGGGAGCTGTTTTTT. Based on the CDR3 plus reference TRBV5-8 and TRBJ2-2, the full variable domain is EAGVTQSPTHLIKTRGQQATLRCSPISGHTSVYWYQQALGLGLQFLLWYDEGEERNRGNFPPRFSGRQFPNYSSELNVNALELEDSALYLCASSLEGALGGELFFGEGSRLTVL.

There are a few counts of this clone. V is TRBV5-6 and J is TRBJ1-3; tentative D call: TRBD1 (5 bases). Germline values: CDR1 SGHDT, CDR2 YYEEEE. Deletions cut 0 bases from V and 0 bases from J, with 7 bases between. There are 15 residues in the CDR3. CDR3 residues: CASSLGQLSGNTIYF. The DNA for the CDR3 is TGTGCCAGCAGCTTGGGACAGCTCTCTGGAAACACCATATATTTT.

J is TRBJ1-5 and V is TRBV7-2, with a tentative D call TRBD1 (6 bases). This CDR3 region has 16 residues. CDR1 is SGHTA and CDR2 is FQGNSA in the germline V gene. V lost 5 bases to trimming and J lost 3 bases, with 17 bases between them. The CDR3 nucleotides read TGTGCCAGCAGCAGCTCGGGACACAACTCCAATCAGCCCCAGCATTTT. Protein sequence: CASSSSGHNSNQPQHF.

The J gene is TRBJ1-3, the V gene TRBV27, with TRBD1 matching 12 bases. J gave up 7 bases and V 3 bases, and 1 base lay outside the gene matches. Per the germline V gene, CDR1 is MNHEY and CDR2 is SMNVEV (reference sequence). This CDR3 is built from 14 residues. Here the CDR3 DNA reads TGTGCCAGCAGTTTGGGACAGGGGGCGAACACCATATATTTT. It specifies CASSLGQGANTIYF.

The chain uses TRBV2 and TRBJ1-4; TRBD1 matches at 7 bases. From germline, CDR1 is SNHLY and CDR2 FYNNEI. The junction had 3 bases not matched to a gene; V was cut back by 2 bases and J by 0 bases. There are 16 residues in the CDR3. The CDR3 spells CASSENRGTTNEKLFF. CDR3 sequence (DNA): TGTGCCAGCAGTGAAAACAGGGGTACAACTAATGAAAAACTGTTTTTT.

V is TRBV4-3 and J is TRBJ2-1; 9 bases are a match to TRBD2. The CDR3 extends over 16 amino acids. Germline CDR1 is LGHNA and CDR2 is YSLEER. With 2 bases clipped from V and 3 bases from J, the junction kept 5 bases outside the gene matches. The CDR3 region is CASSQIAGAIYNEQFF. CDR3 sequence (DNA): TGCGCCAGCAGCCAAATAGCGGGGGCCATCTACAATGAGCAGTTCTTC.